What follows describes a single T cell receptor beta chain. The antigen is not known. The sample originates from a study of cytotoxic CD8 clonotypes in ibrutinib-treated CLL. Points from the study as a whole: The clonality went up when patients responded to ibrutinib and dropped back toward baseline at progression.

Profiled with immunoSEQ multiplex PCR; TCRdb holds only in-frame clones, not every one. The top ten clones hold approximately 2% of a sample with about 120,000 clones, approximately 83% of them seen once. The V gene's germline CDR1 is MDHEN and CDR2 SYDVKM. This CDR3 has 18 amino acids. Trimming cost V 2 bases and J 3 bases, with 21 bases left between them. The rearrangement links TRBV28 to TRBJ2-3; TRBD1 might be the D (6 bases). The sample here was PBMCs, taken after 24 months of ibrutinib treatment. The origin of this receptor is a human donor with chronic lymphocytic leukemia. DNA for the CDR3: TGTGCCAGCAGTTTAAGTCCCCGGCTGGGGGCGCTAACAGATACGCAGTATTTT. Its translation is CASSLSPRLGALTDTQYF. Using reference TRBV28 and TRBJ2-3 for the parts outside the CDR3, the full variable domain is DVKVTQSSRYLVKRTGEKVFLECVQDMDHENMFWYRQDPGLGLRLIYFSYDVKMKEKGDIPEGYSVSREKKERFSLILESASTNQTSMYLCASSLSPRLGALTDTQYFGPGTRLTVL.